What follows describes a single T cell receptor beta chain. The antigen remains undetermined. The length of the CDR3 is 16 residues. Germline assignment: CDR1 SGHRS and CDR2 YFSETQ. V dropped 5 bases and J dropped 2; count of bases not matched to a gene: 9. This sample is part of a study of cytomegalovirus exposure and HLA in healthy donors. General study points: The study assumed roughly uniform donor sequencing depth for presence/absence analyses. The study found most TCR sequences rare, yet found some public TCRs in many donors.

Researchers ran the PCR with 60 Vbeta and 13 Jbeta primers. TCRdb keeps only in-frame clones here, not all; method: immunoSEQ multiplex PCR. The data hold 85,000 to 120,000 clones, with approximately 79% observed a single time. The source is a man in his 60s in good health and CMV-seronegative. This chain uses TRBV5-1 with TRBJ2-2; 7 positions agree with TRBD1. Specimen: PBMCs. The CDR3 sequence: CASRGTGTVNTGELFF. Here the CDR3 DNA reads TGCGCCAGCAGGGGGACCGGGACAGTTAACACCGGGGAGCTGTTTTTT.